This is a list of T cell receptor beta chains from one sample in a study of CD8+CD57+ T cells in acquired aplastic anemia. TCRdb used MiXCR to reprocess the reads, holding one entry per CDR3 protein. The profile shows 220,000 or so distinct CDR3 sequences, approximately 65% of them singletons. Sequencing input: sorted CD4+, CD8+, or CD8+CD57+ T cells (not recorded which) from PBMCs. The receptors were gathered from a human donor with aplastic anemia. CDR3s include the opening cysteine and the closing phenylalanine or tryptophan. Each record gives: clone size, V gene, J gene, D gene, CDR3 DNA, CDR3 protein. A D gene is named only where the DNA matches it firmly. Not every row has a clone size; where given, it reads once, few, many or a size class.

clone size: many
V gene: TRBV12-3/TRBV12-4
J gene: TRBJ2-3
D gene: .
CDR3 DNA: TGTGCCAGCAGTCCCAGGGTTGCAGATACGCAGTATTTT
CDR3 protein: CASSPRVADTQYF

clone size: few
V gene: TRBV7-9
J gene: TRBJ2-7
D gene: TRBD1
CDR3 DNA: TGTGCCAGCACCCGAACAGGGGGCGCATCTGACGAGCAGTACTTC
CDR3 protein: CASTRTGGASDEQYF

clone size: .
V gene: TRBV5-4
J gene: TRBJ2-5
D gene: TRBD2
CDR3 DNA: TGTGCCAGCAGCTTGCCCGGGGGGGATGGGGAGACCCAGTACTTC
CDR3 protein: CASSLPGGDGETQYF

clone size: few
V gene: TRBV20-1
J gene: TRBJ2-3
D gene: .
CDR3 DNA: TGCAGTGCTGGAAGAAGGGAGTCAGATACGCAGTATTTT
CDR3 protein: CSAGRRESDTQYF

clone size: .
V gene: TRBV29-1
J gene: TRBJ2-7
D gene: TRBD2
CDR3 DNA: TGCAGCGTTGCCGGGGGGAGCGAGCAGTACTTC
CDR3 protein: CSVAGGSEQYF

clone size: .
V gene: TRBV6-1
J gene: TRBJ1-1
D gene: .
CDR3 DNA: TGTGCCAGCAGCTTAATAGAGAACACTGAAGCTTTCTTT
CDR3 protein: CASSLIENTEAFF

clone size: .
V gene: TRBV13
J gene: TRBJ2-1
D gene: TRBD2
CDR3 DNA: TGTGCCAGCAGCGCCGACCTAGCGGGCAATGAGCAGTTCTTC
CDR3 protein: CASSADLAGNEQFF

clone size: .
V gene: TRBV20-1
J gene: TRBJ1-2
D gene: .
CDR3 DNA: TGCAGTGGCGTTGACAGTTTCGATGGCTACACCTTC
CDR3 protein: CSGVDSFDGYTF

clone size: .
V gene: TRBV7-2
J gene: TRBJ1-2
D gene: .
CDR3 DNA: TGTGCCAGCAGCCCTAGACAGGTGCGAGGCTACACCTTC
CDR3 protein: CASSPRQVRGYTF

clone size: .
V gene: TRBV29-1
J gene: TRBJ1-1
D gene: .
CDR3 DNA: TGCAGCGCTACAGGGAACACTGAAGCTTTCTTT
CDR3 protein: CSATGNTEAFF

clone size: .
V gene: TRBV24-1
J gene: TRBJ2-6
D gene: .
CDR3 DNA: TGTGCCACCCTAGACAGCTCTGGGGCCAACGTCCTGACTTTC
CDR3 protein: CATLDSSGANVLTF

clone size: .
V gene: TRBV7-9
J gene: TRBJ2-7
D gene: TRBD2
CDR3 DNA: TGTGCCAGCAGCCCGGGGGACACGGGGGGGGAGCAGTACTTC
CDR3 protein: CASSPGDTGGEQYF

clone size: few
V gene: TRBV2
J gene: TRBJ1-5
D gene: TRBD1
CDR3 DNA: TGTGCCAGCAGCCGCATGGGACAGGGAAATCAGCCCCAGCATTTT
CDR3 protein: CASSRMGQGNQPQHF

clone size: .
V gene: TRBV19
J gene: TRBJ2-5
D gene: TRBD1
CDR3 DNA: TGTGCCAGTAGTATGGGACAGGGTTGGGAGACCCAGTACTTC
CDR3 protein: CASSMGQGWETQYF

clone size: .
V gene: TRBV2
J gene: TRBJ2-3
D gene: TRBD1
CDR3 DNA: TGTGCCAGCAGTGCCCTGGGACAGGGCGGAAATACGCAGTATTTT
CDR3 protein: CASSALGQGGNTQYF

clone size: .
V gene: TRBV11-1
J gene: TRBJ1-2
D gene: .
CDR3 DNA: TGTGCCAGCAGCCTCCCCGGACCGGGCGTTGGCTACACCTTC
CDR3 protein: CASSLPGPGVGYTF

clone size: .
V gene: TRBV7-9
J gene: TRBJ1-2
D gene: .
CDR3 DNA: TGTGCCAGCAGCTTAGATTCCGGTACTAACTATGGCTACACCTTC
CDR3 protein: CASSLDSGTNYGYTF

clone size: .
V gene: TRBV19
J gene: TRBJ1-2
D gene: .
CDR3 DNA: TGTGCCAGTAGTAGTTGGGTCGGAACTTATGGCTACACCTTC
CDR3 protein: CASSSWVGTYGYTF

clone size: .
V gene: TRBV25-1
J gene: TRBJ2-7
D gene: .
CDR3 DNA: TGTGCCAGCAGTGAATCGGGGGAAACCTACGAGCAGTACTTC
CDR3 protein: CASSESGETYEQYF

clone size: .
V gene: TRBV15
J gene: TRBJ2-1
D gene: .
CDR3 DNA: TGTGCCACCAGTGATTCCGGGGAATTGGGCGAGCAGTTCTTC
CDR3 protein: CATSDSGELGEQFF

clone size: .
V gene: TRBV6-4
J gene: TRBJ2-1
D gene: .
CDR3 DNA: TGTGCCAGCAGTGACATATGGGGGCGGACGAACAATGAGCAGTTCTTC
CDR3 protein: CASSDIWGRTNNEQFF

clone size: many
V gene: TRBV4-1
J gene: TRBJ1-1
D gene: .
CDR3 DNA: TGCGCCAGCAGCCAAGTAGTTAATACTGAAGCTTTCTTT
CDR3 protein: CASSQVVNTEAFF

clone size: .
V gene: TRBV7-2
J gene: TRBJ1-6
D gene: TRBD1
CDR3 DNA: TGTGCCAGCAGCTACGCGGACAGGGACTATAATTCACCCCTCCACTTT
CDR3 protein: CASSYADRDYNSPLHF

clone size: few
V gene: TRBV29-1
J gene: TRBJ1-2
D gene: TRBD1
CDR3 DNA: TGCAGCGTTGAAAAGACAGGGGGGAACGGCTACACCTTC
CDR3 protein: CSVEKTGGNGYTF

clone size: once
V gene: TRBV2
J gene: TRBJ2-1
D gene: .
CDR3 DNA: TGTGCCAGCAGTGTAGGACAGGGAGGGTACAATGAGCAGTTCTTC
CDR3 protein: CASSVGQGGYNEQFF

clone size: .
V gene: TRBV19
J gene: TRBJ1-6
D gene: TRBD1
CDR3 DNA: TGTGCCAGTGGGATCCTTTCCGGGACAGACAATTCACCCCTCCACTTT
CDR3 protein: CASGILSGTDNSPLHF

clone size: .
V gene: TRBV20-1
J gene: TRBJ2-7
D gene: .
CDR3 DNA: TGCAGTGCTAGTGACGGACACGCCAACTCCTACGAGCAGTACTTC
CDR3 protein: CSASDGHANSYEQYF

clone size: .
V gene: TRBV10-3
J gene: TRBJ2-5
D gene: .
CDR3 DNA: TGTGCCAGCACCTGGGACTCCCAAGAGACCCAGTACTTC
CDR3 protein: CASTWDSQETQYF

clone size: few
V gene: TRBV20-1
J gene: TRBJ2-3
D gene: TRBD2
CDR3 DNA: TGCAGTGCCATTCTCAGGGCTAGCGGGATGACAGATACGCAGTATTTT
CDR3 protein: CSAILRASGMTDTQYF

clone size: .
V gene: TRBV4-1
J gene: TRBJ2-3
D gene: TRBD1
CDR3 DNA: TGCGCCAGCAGCCAAGAAACCGGGACAGTCACAGATACGCAGTATTTT
CDR3 protein: CASSQETGTVTDTQYF

clone size: .
V gene: TRBV20-1
J gene: TRBJ2-5
D gene: TRBD2
CDR3 DNA: TGCAGTGCCAGCCAAGCGGGGGGGTACCAAGAGACCCAGTACTTC
CDR3 protein: CSASQAGGYQETQYF